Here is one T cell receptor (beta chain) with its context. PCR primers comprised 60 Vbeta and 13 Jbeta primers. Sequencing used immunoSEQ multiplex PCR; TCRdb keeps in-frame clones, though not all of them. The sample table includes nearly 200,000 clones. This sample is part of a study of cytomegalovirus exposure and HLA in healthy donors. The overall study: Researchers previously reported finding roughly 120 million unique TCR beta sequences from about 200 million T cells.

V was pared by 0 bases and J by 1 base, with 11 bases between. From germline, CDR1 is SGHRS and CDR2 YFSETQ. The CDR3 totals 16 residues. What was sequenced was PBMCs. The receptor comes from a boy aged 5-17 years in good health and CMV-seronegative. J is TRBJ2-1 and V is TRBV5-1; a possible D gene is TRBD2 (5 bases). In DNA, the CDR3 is TGCGCCAGCAGCTTGGTGGTGGACTTATCCTACAATGAGCAGTTCTTC. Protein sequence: CASSLVVDLSYNEQFF.